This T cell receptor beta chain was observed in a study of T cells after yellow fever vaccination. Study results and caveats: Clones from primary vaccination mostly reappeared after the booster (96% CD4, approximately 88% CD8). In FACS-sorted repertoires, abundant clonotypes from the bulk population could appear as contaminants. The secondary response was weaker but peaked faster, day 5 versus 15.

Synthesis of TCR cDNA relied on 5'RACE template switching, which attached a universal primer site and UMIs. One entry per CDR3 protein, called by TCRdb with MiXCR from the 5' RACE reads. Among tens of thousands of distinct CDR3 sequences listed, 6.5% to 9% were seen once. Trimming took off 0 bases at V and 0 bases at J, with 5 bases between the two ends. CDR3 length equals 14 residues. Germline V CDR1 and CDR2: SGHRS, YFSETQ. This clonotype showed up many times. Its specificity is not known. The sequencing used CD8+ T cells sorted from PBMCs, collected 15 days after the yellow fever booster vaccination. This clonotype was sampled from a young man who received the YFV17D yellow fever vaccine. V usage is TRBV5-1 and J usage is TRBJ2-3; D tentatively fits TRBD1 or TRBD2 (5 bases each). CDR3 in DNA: TGCGCCAGCAGCTTGGGGGACAGCACAGATACGCAGTATTTT. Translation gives CASSLGDSTDTQYF.